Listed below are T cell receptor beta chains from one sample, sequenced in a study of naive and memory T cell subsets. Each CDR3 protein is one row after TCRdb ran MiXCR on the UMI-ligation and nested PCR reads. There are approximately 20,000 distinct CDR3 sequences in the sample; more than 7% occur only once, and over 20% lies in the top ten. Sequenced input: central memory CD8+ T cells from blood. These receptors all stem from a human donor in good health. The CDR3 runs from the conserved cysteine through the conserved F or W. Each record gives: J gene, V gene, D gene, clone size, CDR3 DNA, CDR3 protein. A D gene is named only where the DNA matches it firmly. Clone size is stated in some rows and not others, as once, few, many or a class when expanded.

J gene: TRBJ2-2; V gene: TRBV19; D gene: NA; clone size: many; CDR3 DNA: TGTGCCAGTATCCCGACGAACACCGGGGAGCTGTTTTTT; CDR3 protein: CASIPTNTGELFF
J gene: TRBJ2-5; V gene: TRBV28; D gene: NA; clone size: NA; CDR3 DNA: TGTGCCAGCAGACCCGAGGACAGCTTCCAAGAGACCCAGTACTTC; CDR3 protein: CASRPEDSFQETQYF
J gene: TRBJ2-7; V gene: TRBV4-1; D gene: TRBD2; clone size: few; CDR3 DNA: TGCGCCAGCAGCCAAGGGACCGGGACTACCTACGAGCAGTACTTC; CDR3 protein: CASSQGTGTTYEQYF
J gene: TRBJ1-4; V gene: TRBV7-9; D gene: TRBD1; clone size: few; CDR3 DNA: TGTGCCAGCAGCGGAGAGACAGGGCTCAGGGAAAAACTGTTTTTT; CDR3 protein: CASSGETGLREKLFF
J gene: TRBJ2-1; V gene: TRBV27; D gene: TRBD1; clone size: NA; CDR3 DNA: TGTGCCAGCAGTTCAACCGGGACAGGTAACAATGAGCAGTTCTTC; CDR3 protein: CASSSTGTGNNEQFF
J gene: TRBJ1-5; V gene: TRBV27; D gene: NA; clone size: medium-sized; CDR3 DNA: TGTGCCAGCAGTTTATGGGGGAAACAGCCCCAGCATTTT; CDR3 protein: CASSLWGKQPQHF
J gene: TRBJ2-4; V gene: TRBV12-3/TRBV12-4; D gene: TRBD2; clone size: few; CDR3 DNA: TGTGCCAGCAGTTTAATACGGGGGGGAACCAAAAACATTCAGTACTTC; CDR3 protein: CASSLIRGGTKNIQYF
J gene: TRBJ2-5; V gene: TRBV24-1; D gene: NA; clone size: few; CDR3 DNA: TGTGCCACCAGTCAGGGAGGCCCAGGGGAGACCCAGTACTTC; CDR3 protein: CATSQGGPGETQYF
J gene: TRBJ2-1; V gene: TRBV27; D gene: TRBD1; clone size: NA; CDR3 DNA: TGTGCCAGCAGTGCGGACAGGGGTGGCAATGAGCAGTTCTTC; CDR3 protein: CASSADRGGNEQFF
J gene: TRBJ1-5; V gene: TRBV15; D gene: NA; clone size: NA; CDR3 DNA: TGTGCCACCAGCAGCCGCGTCGGTCTGAATCAGCCCCAGCATTTT; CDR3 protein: CATSSRVGLNQPQHF
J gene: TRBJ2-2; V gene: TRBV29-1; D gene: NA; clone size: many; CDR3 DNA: TGCAGCGTTGAAGATTCCCTACAGGGTTATCCCGGGGAGCTGTTTTTT; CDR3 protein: CSVEDSLQGYPGELFF
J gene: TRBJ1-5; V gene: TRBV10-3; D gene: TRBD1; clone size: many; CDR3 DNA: TGTGCCATCAGTGAGTCTTCAGGGGGTCAGCCCCAGCATTTT; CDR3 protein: CAISESSGGQPQHF
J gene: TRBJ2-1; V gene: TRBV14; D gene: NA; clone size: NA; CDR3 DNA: TGTGCCAGCAGGCAGGGATGGGGAGGTTACAATGAGCAGTTCTTC; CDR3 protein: CASRQGWGGYNEQFF
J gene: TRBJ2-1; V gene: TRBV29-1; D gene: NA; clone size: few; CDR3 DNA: TGCAGCGTTGAAGAGGAGACTCTCTACAATGAGCAGTTCTTC; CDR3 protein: CSVEEETLYNEQFF
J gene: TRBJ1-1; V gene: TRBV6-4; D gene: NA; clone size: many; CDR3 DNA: TGTGCCAGCAGTGACTCCGAGAACACTGAAGCTTTCTTT; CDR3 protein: CASSDSENTEAFF
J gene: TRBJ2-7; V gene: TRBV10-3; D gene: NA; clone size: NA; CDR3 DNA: TGTGCCATCAGTGAGACAACGACGCGCGAGCAGTACTTC; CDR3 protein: CAISETTTREQYF
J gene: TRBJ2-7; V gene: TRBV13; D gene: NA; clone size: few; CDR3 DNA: TGTGCCAGCAGCCCCGGACTTGCGGGCTACGAGCAGTACTTC; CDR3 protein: CASSPGLAGYEQYF
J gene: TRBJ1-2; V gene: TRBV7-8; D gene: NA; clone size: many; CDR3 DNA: TGTGCCAGCAGCTTAGGAGAGGGGGTCTTCTATGGCTACACCTTC; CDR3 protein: CASSLGEGVFYGYTF
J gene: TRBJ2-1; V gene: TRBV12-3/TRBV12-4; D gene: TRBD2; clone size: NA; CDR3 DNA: TGTGCCAGCAGTACGGGACTAGTAGTTTACAATGAGCAGTTCTTC; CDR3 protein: CASSTGLVVYNEQFF
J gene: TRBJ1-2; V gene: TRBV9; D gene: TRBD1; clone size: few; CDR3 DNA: TGTGCCAGCAGGGCCGGACAGGGGTATGGCTACACCTTC; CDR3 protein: CASRAGQGYGYTF
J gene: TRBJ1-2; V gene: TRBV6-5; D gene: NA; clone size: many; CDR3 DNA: TGTGCCAGCGCCAGGGGAGGAAACTATGGCTACACCTTC; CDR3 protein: CASARGGNYGYTF
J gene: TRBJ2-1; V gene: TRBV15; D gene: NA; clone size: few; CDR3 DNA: TGTGCCACCAGCAGAGGACAGGCGGGTTACAATGAGCAGTTCTTC; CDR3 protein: CATSRGQAGYNEQFF
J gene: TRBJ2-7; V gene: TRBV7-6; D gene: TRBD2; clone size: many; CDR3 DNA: TGTGCCAGCAGCTTAGTCGTGGGACTAGCGGGAGTAAATTCCTACGAGCAGTACTTC; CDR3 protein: CASSLVVGLAGVNSYEQYF
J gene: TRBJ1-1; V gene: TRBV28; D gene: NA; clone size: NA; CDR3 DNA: TGTGCCAGCAGTTTATCTCAGATGAACACTGAAGCTTTCTTT; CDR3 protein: CASSLSQMNTEAFF
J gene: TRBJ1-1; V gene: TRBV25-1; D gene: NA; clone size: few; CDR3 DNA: TGTGCCAGCAGTCCACGACGGAACACTGAAGCTTTCTTT; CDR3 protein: CASSPRRNTEAFF
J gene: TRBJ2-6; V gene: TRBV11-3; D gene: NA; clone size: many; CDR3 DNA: TGTGCCAGCAGCTTAGAAGGCTCTGGGGCCAACGTCCTGACTTTC; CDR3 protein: CASSLEGSGANVLTF
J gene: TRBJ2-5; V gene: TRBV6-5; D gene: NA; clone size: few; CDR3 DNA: TGTGCCAGCAGAGAGCTGGGGAAGGAGACCCAGTACTTC; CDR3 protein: CASRELGKETQYF
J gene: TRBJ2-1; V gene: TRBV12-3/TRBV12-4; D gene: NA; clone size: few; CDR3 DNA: TGTGCCAGCAGGACAGACAGAAATCCCTCCTACAATGAGCAGTTCTTC; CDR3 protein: CASRTDRNPSYNEQFF
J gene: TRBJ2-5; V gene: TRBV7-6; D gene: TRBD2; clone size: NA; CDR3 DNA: TGTGCCGTTGGCGGGAGCCAAGAGACCCAGTACTTC; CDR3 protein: CAVGGSQETQYF
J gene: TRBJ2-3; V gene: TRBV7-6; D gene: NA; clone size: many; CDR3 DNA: TGTGCCAGCAGCGATCGAGGGGACGCAGGGGCCGCAGATACGCAGTATTTT; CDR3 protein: CASSDRGDAGAADTQYF
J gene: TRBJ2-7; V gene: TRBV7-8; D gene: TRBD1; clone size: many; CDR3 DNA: TGTGCCAGCAGCGCCGGACAGGGAAGCGCCTACGAGCAGTACTTC; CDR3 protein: CASSAGQGSAYEQYF
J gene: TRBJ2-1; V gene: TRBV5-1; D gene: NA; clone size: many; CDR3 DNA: TGCGCCAGCAGCATCCGGTGGGGGAATGAGCAGTTCTTC; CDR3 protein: CASSIRWGNEQFF
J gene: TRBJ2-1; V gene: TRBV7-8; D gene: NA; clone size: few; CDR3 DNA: TGTGCCAGCAGCTTCTCATTTTACAATGAGCAGTTCTTC; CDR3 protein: CASSFSFYNEQFF
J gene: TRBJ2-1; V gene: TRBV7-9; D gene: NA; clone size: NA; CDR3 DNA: TGTGCCAGCAGCACACAGGGAGCAGGGTTAAATGAGCAGTTCTTC; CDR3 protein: CASSTQGAGLNEQFF
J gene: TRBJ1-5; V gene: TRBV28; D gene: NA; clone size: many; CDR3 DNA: TGTGCCAGCAGTTTTATGGCCGGCGATCAGCCCCAGCATTTT; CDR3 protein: CASSFMAGDQPQHF
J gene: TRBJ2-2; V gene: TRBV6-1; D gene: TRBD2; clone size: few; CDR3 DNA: TGTGCCAGCAGTGAACTAGCGGGAGGGAGCGGGGAGCTGTTTTTT; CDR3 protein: CASSELAGGSGELFF
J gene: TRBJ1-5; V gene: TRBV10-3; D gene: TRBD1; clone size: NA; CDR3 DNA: TGTGCCATCAGGCATCCAAGAAACCGGGCCAGGGGGCCGAATAGCAATCAGCCCCAGCATTTT; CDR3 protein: CAIRHPRNRARGPNSNQPQHF
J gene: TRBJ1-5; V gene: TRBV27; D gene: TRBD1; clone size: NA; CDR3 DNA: TGTGCCAGCAGTTCTTTCGAGACAGGGTACAATCAGCCCCAGCATTTT; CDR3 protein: CASSSFETGYNQPQHF
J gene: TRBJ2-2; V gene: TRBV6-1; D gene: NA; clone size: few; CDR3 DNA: TGTGCCAGCGAACCCAGCTGGGGGGAGATGGGCACCGGGGAGCTGTTTTTT; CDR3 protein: CASEPSWGEMGTGELFF
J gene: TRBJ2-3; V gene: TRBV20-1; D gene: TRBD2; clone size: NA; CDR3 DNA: TGCAGTGCTAGAGACGGGACTAGCGGGTTCACAGATACGCAGTATTTT; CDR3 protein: CSARDGTSGFTDTQYF